What follows are 8 T cell receptor beta chains derived from one specimen sequenced in a study of blood T cells in healthy people across ages. Then a second PCR, running about 6 to 12 cycles, was carried out with a sample-barcoded 5' primer and a J-beta primer mix. MiXCR was run by TCRdb on the 5' RACE reads, yielding one entry per CDR3 protein. Of around 900,000 distinct CDR3 sequences listed, roughly 50% are singletons. Sample: blood. These receptors were collected from a woman aged 55-69 years in good health.

V and J are TRBV3-1 and TRBJ2-5, with D perhaps matching TRBD2 (6 bases). V gave up 3 bases and J gave up 4 bases, with 12 bases separating them. This CDR3 region has 14 residues. CDR1 and CDR2 from the germline V gene are LGHDT and YNNKEL (reference sequence). As DNA, the CDR3 is TGTGCCAGCAGCCAGCTGAAGGGAGGAGAGACCCAGTACTTC. It encodes CASSQLKGGETQYF.

This clonotype appeared a few times. The V call is TRBV7-9, the J call TRBJ2-4; 10 bases agree with TRBD1. The J call is uncertain, as TRBJ2-7 better fits the DNA end. The CDR3 contains 14 residues. Germline CDR1 SEHNR, CDR2 FQNEAQ (reference sequence). Here the CDR3 reads CASSTDRGLHEQYF. The CDR3 coding sequence is TGTGCCAGCAGCACAGACAGGGGGCTCCACGAGCAGTACTTC.

This clonotype was detected a few times. V gene TRBV4-1 combines with J gene TRBJ2-4; possible D gene TRBD2, 5 bases. CDR3 size: 16 residues. Trimming took off 2 bases at V and 0 bases at J, with 11 bases between the two ends. Germline V gene data show CDR1 as MGHRA and CDR2 as YSYEKL. CDR3 loop: CASSQPLAGAKNIQYF. DNA for the CDR3: TGCGCCAGCAGCCAACCGCTGGCGGGAGCCAAAAACATTCAGTACTTC.

This clonotype was picked up many times. The chain couples TRBV2 to TRBJ2-5, with D perhaps assigned TRBD1 or TRBD2 (5 bases each). The CDR3 sequence is 17 residues long. V was pared by 3 bases and J by 3 bases, with 20 bases between. Looked up from germline, CDR1 is SNHLY and CDR2 is FYNNEI. The CDR3 region is CASSDSPGRWTKETQYF. In DNA form, the CDR3 reads TGTGCCAGCAGTGACTCCCCGGGACGGTGGACCAAAGAGACCCAGTACTTC.

The chain links TRBV12-3 or TRBV12-4 to TRBJ2-3, with a tentative D call TRBD2 (7 bases). Deletions cut 5 bases from V and 3 bases from J, with 15 bases between. CDR3 length: 15 amino acids. CDR3 DNA: TGTGCCAGCAGTGTCGAGGGGGGGGGGACAGATACGCAGTATTTT. It codes for CASSVEGGGTDTQYF.

The chain links TRBV20-1 to TRBJ2-2; D is uncertain. Trimming cost V 2 bases and J 15 bases, with 16 bases left between them. Per germline, CDR1 DFQATT and CDR2 SNEGSKA (reference sequence). This CDR3 is 12 amino acids long. In DNA form, the CDR3 reads TGCAGTGCTAGACCCAACGACGGGCGTGTGTTTTTT. Protein product: CSARPNDGRVFF.

This clonotype was recorded only once. DNA of the CDR3: TGTGCCAGCAGTTGGGGGGGTGACGAGACCCAGTACTTC. Translation gives CASSWGGDETQYF. The chain recombines TRBV2 with TRBJ2-5, with TRBD2 matching 7 bases. Germline CDR1 SNHLY, CDR2 FYNNEI. The length of the CDR3 is 13 residues. Trimming removed 5 bases from V and 5 bases from J; junction bases left unmatched: 5.

This chain connects TRBV6-2 or TRBV6-3 to TRBJ2-3; 12 bases line up with TRBD2. The CDR3 runs 16 residues. With 6 bases clipped from V and 3 bases from J, the junction kept 7 bases outside the gene matches. The germline gives CDR1 MNHEY, CDR2 SVGEGT. The chain's CDR3 is CASRSLLAGGTDTQYF. The DNA of the CDR3 is TGTGCCAGCAGGAGCCTCCTAGCGGGAGGGACAGATACGCAGTATTTT.